One T cell receptor (beta chain) is described in this entry. Libraries were prepared by immunoSEQ multiplex PCR; TCRdb keeps only in-frame clonotypes and omits some of them. The data show approximately 130,000 clones, roughly four fifths seen once. The sample is drawn from a study of blood T cell repertoires in COVID-19. Study at large: Sites in the United States, Italy and Spain provided acute and convalescent COVID-19 samples.

Between the trimmed V and J ends, which lost 3 bases and 6 bases, there was a span of 9 bases. CDR3 length: 12 amino acids. In terms of age and location, participants ranged from about 18 to 95 years and lived in 24 US areas. The sample consisted of PBMCs or T cells enriched from blood (not recorded which). The chain recombines TRBV12-3 or TRBV12-4 with TRBJ2-7; D is ambiguous. This sequence originates from a man aged 30 to 39 who had recovered from COVID-19. The CDR3 DNA follows: TGTGCCAGCAGTTTCATATCAGGCGAGCAGTACTTC. Amino acid sequence: CASSFISGEQYF.